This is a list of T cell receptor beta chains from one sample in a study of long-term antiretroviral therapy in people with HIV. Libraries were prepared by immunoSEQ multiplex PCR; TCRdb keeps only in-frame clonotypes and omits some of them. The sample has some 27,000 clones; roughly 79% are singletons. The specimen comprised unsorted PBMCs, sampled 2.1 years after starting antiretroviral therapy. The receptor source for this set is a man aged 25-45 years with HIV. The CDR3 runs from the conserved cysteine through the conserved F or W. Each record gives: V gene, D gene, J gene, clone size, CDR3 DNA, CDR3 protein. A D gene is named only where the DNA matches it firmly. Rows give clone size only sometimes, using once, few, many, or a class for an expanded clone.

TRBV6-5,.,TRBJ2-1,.,TGTGCCAGCAGTTACACGAGCTCCTACAATGAGCAGTTCTTC,CASSYTSSYNEQFF
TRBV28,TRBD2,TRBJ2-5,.,TGTGCCAGCAGTTGGCGGGCTAGCGGTTACCAAGAGACCCAGTACTTC,CASSWRASGYQETQYF
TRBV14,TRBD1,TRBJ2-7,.,TGTGCCAGCAGCACCCCCGGGACAGGGATCCACGAGCAGTACTTC,CASSTPGTGIHEQYF
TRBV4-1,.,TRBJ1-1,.,TGCGCCAGCAGCCAAGATCTGAACCTAAAGGGCACTGAAGCTTTCTTT,CASSQDLNLKGTEAFF
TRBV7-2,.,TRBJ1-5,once,TGTGCCAGCAGCCCCGTTACTGGCGGTGGGCAGCCCCAGCATTTT,CASSPVTGGGQPQHF
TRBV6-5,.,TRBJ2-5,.,TGTGCCAGCAGTTCCCCTGACAGGCAAGAGACCCAGTACTTC,CASSSPDRQETQYF
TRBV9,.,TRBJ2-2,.,TGTGCCAGCAGCGTCGACGCCCTGGGGACCGGGGAGCTGTTTTTT,CASSVDALGTGELFF
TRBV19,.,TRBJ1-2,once,TGTGCCAGTAGTAGATCCCGCTATGGCTACACCTTC,CASSRSRYGYTF
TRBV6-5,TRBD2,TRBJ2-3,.,TGTGCCAGCACAGTTAGCGGGAGAAGCACAGATACGCAGTATTTT,CASTVSGRSTDTQYF
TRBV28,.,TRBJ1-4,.,TGTGCCAGCAAACCCCTCAAGGAAAAACTGTTTTTT,CASKPLKEKLFF
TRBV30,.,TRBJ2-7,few,TGTGCCTGGGGCCGGGACTCCTCAAACGAGCAGTACTTC,CAWGRDSSNEQYF
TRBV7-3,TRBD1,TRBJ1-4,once,TGTGCCAGCAGCGGACCGGGACAGGGTCGGGAAAAACTGTTTTTT,CASSGPGQGREKLFF
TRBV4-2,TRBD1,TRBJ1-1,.,TGTGCCAGCAGCCACCTCGGACAGGGGGCCTTTATGAACACTGAAGCTTTCTTT,CASSHLGQGAFMNTEAFF
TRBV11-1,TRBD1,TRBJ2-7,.,TGTGCCAGCAGCTTGGAACTCTGCGACAGGGGCCTGGACGAGCAGTACTTC,CASSLELCDRGLDEQYF
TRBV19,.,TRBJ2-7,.,TGTGCCAGTAGTATCAGAGGGGAGCAGTACTTC,CASSIRGEQYF
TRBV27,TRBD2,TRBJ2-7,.,TGTGCCAGCAGTTTATCTTTTCCTAGCGGACACTCCTACGAGCAGTACTTC,CASSLSFPSGHSYEQYF
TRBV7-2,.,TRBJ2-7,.,TGTGCCAGCAGCCCCCCCTCCTACGAGCAGTACTTC,CASSPPSYEQYF
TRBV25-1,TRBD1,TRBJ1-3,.,TGTGCCAGCAGTAATACAGGGGTATATGGAAACACCATATATTTT,CASSNTGVYGNTIYF
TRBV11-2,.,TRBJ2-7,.,TGTGCCAGCAGCTTAGGGAACGAGCAGTACTTC,CASSLGNEQYF
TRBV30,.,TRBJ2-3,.,TGTGCCTGGAGTGACGGGGATAGCACAGATACGCAGTATTTT,CAWSDGDSTDTQYF
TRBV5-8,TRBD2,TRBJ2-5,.,TGTGCCAGCAGCGACGGGACTAGCCCTCCAGAGACCCAGTACTTC,CASSDGTSPPETQYF
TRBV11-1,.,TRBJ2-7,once,TGTGCCAGCAGCTTGATTACCTCCTACGAGCAGTACTTC,CASSLITSYEQYF
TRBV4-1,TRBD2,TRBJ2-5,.,TGCGCCAGCAGCCAAGACCTGTGGGAGGGGCGGGAGACCCAGTACTTC,CASSQDLWEGRETQYF
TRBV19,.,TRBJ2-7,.,TGTGCCAGTAGTAGCCAAGACTGGACCTACGAGCAGTACTTC,CASSSQDWTYEQYF
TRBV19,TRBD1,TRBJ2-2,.,TGTGCCAGTACCCCGACAGGGTGGGGCGGGGAGCTGTTTTTT,CASTPTGWGGELFF
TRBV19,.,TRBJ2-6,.,TGTGCCAGTAGTAGTTATCAGGTTTCTGGGGCCAACGTCCTGACTTTC,CASSSYQVSGANVLTF
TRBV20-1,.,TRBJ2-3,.,TGCAGTGCTACCCCACTAGATACGCAGTATTTT,CSATPLDTQYF
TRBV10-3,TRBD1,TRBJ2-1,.,TGTGCCATCAGTGAGTCGATGACAGGGAATGAGCAGTTCTTC,CAISESMTGNEQFF
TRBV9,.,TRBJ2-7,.,TGTGCCAGCAGCGTAGAAGGGGGAGGGCCCATCTACGAGCAGTACTTC,CASSVEGGGPIYEQYF
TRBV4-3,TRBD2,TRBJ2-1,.,TGCGCCAGCAGCCAGGACAGCGGGAGGGGCAATGAGCAGTTCTTC,CASSQDSGRGNEQFF
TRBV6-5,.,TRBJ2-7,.,TGTGCCAGCAGTTACGGAGGGGTAGGGTCCTACGAGCAGTACTTC,CASSYGGVGSYEQYF
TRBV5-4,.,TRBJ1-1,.,TGTGCCAGCAGCCCTGAATTGTTGGACACTGAAGCTTTCTTT,CASSPELLDTEAFF
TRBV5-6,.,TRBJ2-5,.,TGTGCCAGCAGCACGACAGGACAAGAGACCCAGTACTTC,CASSTTGQETQYF
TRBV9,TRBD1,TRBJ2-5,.,TGTGCCAGCAGCGCGGGGGGGACAGGGGGAGTGGAGACCCAGTACTTC,CASSAGGTGGVETQYF
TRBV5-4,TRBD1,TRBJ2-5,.,TGTGCCAGCAGCTCCCCCGCCTGGACAGGTTCTCAAGAGACCCAGTACTTC,CASSSPAWTGSQETQYF
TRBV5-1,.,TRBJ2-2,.,TGCGCCAGCAGCTTGGCTCGGGGGAGGAACACCGGGGAGCTGTTTTTT,CASSLARGRNTGELFF
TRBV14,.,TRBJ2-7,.,TGTGCCAGCAGCCAATGGGGGTACGAGCAGTACTTC,CASSQWGYEQYF
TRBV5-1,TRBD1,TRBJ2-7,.,TGCGCCAGCAGCTTGGGCAACCGGGACAGAACCTACGAGCAGTACTTC,CASSLGNRDRTYEQYF
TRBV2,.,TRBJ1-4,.,TGTGCCGCAACGCGGACAACTAATGAAAAACTGTTTTTT,CAATRTTNEKLFF
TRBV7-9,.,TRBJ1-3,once,TGTGCCAGCAGCTTAGCGCCTATAGGGACCTCTGGAAACACCATATATTTT,CASSLAPIGTSGNTIYF
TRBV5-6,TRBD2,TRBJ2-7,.,TGTGCCAGCAGCTTTATGGGTCTAGCGGGGTACGAGCAGTACTTC,CASSFMGLAGYEQYF
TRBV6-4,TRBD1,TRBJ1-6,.,TGTGCCAGCAGTGCCACGGGACAGGGAATGAGTTCACCCCTCCACTTT,CASSATGQGMSSPLHF
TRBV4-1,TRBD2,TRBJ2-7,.,TGCGCCAGCAGCCAAGATCGGGGACTAGCTTCCTACGAGCAGTACTTC,CASSQDRGLASYEQYF
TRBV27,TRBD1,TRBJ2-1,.,TGTGCCAGCAGTTTGACAGGGGGCTTTAACAATGAGCAGTTCTTC,CASSLTGGFNNEQFF
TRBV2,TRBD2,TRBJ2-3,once,TGTGCCAGCAGGTTACTAGCGGGGGCCAGCACAGATACGCAGTATTTT,CASRLLAGASTDTQYF
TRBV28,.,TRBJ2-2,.,TGTGCCAGCAGCCTTAGAGGGACCGGGGAGCTGTTTTTT,CASSLRGTGELFF
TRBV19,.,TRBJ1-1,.,TGTGCCAGCGCCTCATCAGGGGCGAAAGCTGAAGCTTTCTTT,CASASSGAKAEAFF
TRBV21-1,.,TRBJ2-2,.,TGTGCCAGACCCACAAAAACGAACACCGGGGAGCTGTTTTTT,CARPTKTNTGELFF
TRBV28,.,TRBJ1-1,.,TGTGCCAGCAGTTTATCGGGCGCGGGGGAAGCTTTCTTT,CASSLSGAGEAFF
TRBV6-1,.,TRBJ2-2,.,TGTGCCAGCAGGCCCGGGACGAGGGAGCTGTTTTTT,CASRPGTRELFF
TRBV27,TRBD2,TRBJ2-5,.,TGTGCCAGCAGTTTAAGGACTAGCGGGGGCAGTGGGGCCCAGTACTTC,CASSLRTSGGSGAQYF
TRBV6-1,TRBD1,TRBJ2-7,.,TGTGCCAGCAGTGAAGGGACAGGGACTCTTCCTAGCTCCTACGAGCAGTACTTC,CASSEGTGTLPSSYEQYF
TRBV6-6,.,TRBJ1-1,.,TGTGCCAGCAGGGTGGGATGGGACGGGTCTAACACTGAAGCTTTCTTT,CASRVGWDGSNTEAFF